The 18 T cell receptor beta chains below all came from one sample that was sequenced in a study of response to subunit inactivated influenza vaccine (dated by TCRdb to between 2017 and 2018). The library was produced with RT-PCR. The reads were generated on an Illumina HiSeq 2500. The public reads were run again by TCRdb, first through fastp at Q25 and then through MiXCR, and only productive beta chains were kept. A single entry per CDR3 protein holds the most common genes and DNA from its merged rows. This sample holds roughly 540,000 distinct CDR3 sequences; roughly 25% were observed only once. Of the sample, 2.5% to 3.5% falls within the top ten clones. These data were likewise used in another study, on T cells expressing NK-cell markers. The second study's paper adds: TCR beta cDNA libraries were made by 5'RACE template switching that added a universal primer site and unique molecular identifiers.

Here the sequenced sample was CD4+ T cells sorted from PBMCs, taken roughly 12 days after vaccination. The receptors shown here come from a man between 50 and 59 years old who received an inactivated influenza vaccine. Donor details come from another sample of the same person, matched by shared clones.

This clonotype was found a few times. The rearrangement uses TRBV2 and TRBJ2-1, with 10 bases lining up with TRBD2. The V and J ends lost 0 bases and 7 bases, in that order; junction bases with no gene match: 6. Germline lookup yields CDR1 SNHLY and CDR2 FYNNEI. The CDR3 has 16 amino acids. In DNA, the CDR3 is TGTGCCAGCAGTGAAGCGAGGGCTAGCGGGAGAAATGAGCAGTTCTTC. It specifies CASSEARASGRNEQFF.

This chain links TRBV30 with TRBJ1-1; D is undetermined. Germline CDR1 and CDR2: GTSNPN and SVGIG (reference sequence). The CDR3 is made up of 14 amino acids. V was cut by 0 bases and J by 5 bases, with 13 bases left in between. The CDR3 sequence: CAWSVRSWGTEAFF. The CDR3, as DNA: TGTGCCTGGAGTGTACGCTCTTGGGGTACTGAAGCTTTCTTT.

This rearrangement joins TRBV20-1 to TRBJ1-1, with 9 bases aligning to TRBD1. This CDR3 contains 14 residues. In germline, CDR1 is DFQATT, CDR2 SNEGSKA (reference sequence). V dropped 6 bases and J dropped 7; count of bases not matched to a gene: 12. This CDR3 is CSAEGQGTQSEAFF. CDR3 DNA: TGCAGTGCCGAAGGACAGGGGACGCAAAGTGAAGCTTTCTTT.

Only a few counts were recorded for this clonotype. The chain employs TRBV19 and TRBJ2-7; tentatively, D is TRBD2 (6 bases). From germline, CDR1 is LNHDA and CDR2 SQIVND (reference sequence). This CDR3 comprises 16 residues. V dropped 6 bases and J dropped 0 bases, with 18 bases sitting between them. Here the CDR3 DNA reads TGTGCCAGTAGAAGTTCCGGGACTGTTCTCTCCTACGAGCAGTACTTC. This translates into CASRSSGTVLSYEQYF.

The chain uses TRBV6-2 or TRBV6-3 and TRBJ1-5, with 10 bases fitting TRBD1. This CDR3 is 14 amino acids long. V trimming: 6 bases; J trimming: 6 bases; junction bases outside the gene matches: 5. Germline CDR1 is MNHEY and CDR2 is SVGEGT. CDR3 nucleotide sequence: TGTGCCAGCAGGCAGGGACAGGGGTTTCAGCCCCAGCATTTT. Protein sequence: CASRQGQGFQPQHF.

This clonotype was counted between two and nine times. The chain couples TRBV27 to TRBJ2-2; TRBD2 matches at 7 bases. The CDR3 covers 16 residues. Germline V gives CDR1 MNHEY, CDR2 SMNVEV (reference sequence). V gave up 7 bases and J gave up 2 bases; unmatched junction bases: 10. The CDR3 DNA sequence: TGTGCCAGCACCATTGCTGCGGGAGATAACACCGGGGAGCTGTTTTTT. It codes for CASTIAAGDNTGELFF.

This clonotype has a handful of counts. The rearrangement links TRBV4-3 to TRBJ2-3; TRBD2 agrees at 11 bases. Germline-derived CDR1 and CDR2 are LGHNA and YSLEER. The CDR3 has 18 amino acids. Germline trimming cut 1 base from V and 10 bases from J; bases unmatched to any gene: 16. This CDR3 is CASSQGLAGGPVQGAQYF. The CDR3 DNA follows: TGCGCCAGCAGCCAAGGGCTAGCGGGGGGCCCAGTTCAGGGGGCGCAGTATTTT.

The chain carries TRBV29-1 and TRBJ2-7; TRBD2 might be the D (6 bases). V was pared by 0 bases and J by 3 bases, with 15 bases between. The length of the CDR3 is 15 residues. CDR1 and CDR2 (germline): SQVTM, ANQGSEA. This CDR3 reads CSVEDVGSGNYEQYF. CDR3 bases: TGCAGCGTTGAAGATGTCGGTAGCGGCAACTACGAGCAGTACTTC.

This clonotype was picked up a small number of times. The chain links TRBV24-1 to TRBJ2-5, with D perhaps TRBD2 (6 bases). The V and J ends lost 0 bases and 6 bases respectively, with 10 bases between them. Germline values: CDR1 KGHDR, CDR2 SFDVKD. CDR3 size: 14 residues. CDR3 loop: CATSDLGRPKTQYF. CDR3 nucleotide sequence: TGTGCCACCAGTGATTTGGGGAGGCCCAAGACCCAGTACTTC.

The V call is TRBV4-1, the J call TRBJ2-1; TRBD2 agrees at 10 bases. The V segment lost 4 bases and the J segment 2 bases; nucleotides outside the gene matches: 5. The CDR3 has 16 residues. Per the germline V gene, CDR1 is MGHRA and CDR2 is YSYEKL. CDR3 nucleotide sequence: TGCGCCAGCAGCCCCCATAGCGGGGGGACCTACAATGAGCAGTTCTTC. Its translation: CASSPHSGGTYNEQFF.

The CDR3: CASSVGGSRDTQYF. CDR3 DNA sequence: TGTGCCAGCAGCGTTGGCGGGAGCCGAGATACGCAGTATTTT. The chain carries TRBV9 and TRBJ2-3, with 7 bases fitting TRBD2. The germline V gene has CDR1 SGDLS and CDR2 YYNGEE. V dropped 2 bases and J dropped 5; count of bases not matched to a gene: 5. The CDR3 spans 14 residues.

The rearrangement uses TRBV10-1 and TRBJ2-2; perhaps TRBD1 as D (5 bases). The CDR3 has 18 residues. Germline-derived CDR1 and CDR2 are WNHNN and SYGVQD (reference sequence). The V and J ends lost 4 bases and 5 bases respectively, with 23 bases between them. CDR3 amino acids: CASSVGARQFLWTGELFF. The CDR3 DNA reads as TGCGCCAGCAGTGTTGGGGCCAGACAGTTTTTATGGACCGGGGAGCTGTTTTTT.

The rearrangement links TRBV20-1 to TRBJ2-4; 7 bases match TRBD1. The germline gives CDR1 DFQATT, CDR2 SNEGSKA (reference sequence). The CDR3 loop spans 16 amino acids. The J segment lost 4 bases and the V segment lost 5 bases, leaving 14 bases of the junction unmatched. The chain's CDR3 is CSAHGPSGQEKNIQYF. DNA for the CDR3: TGCAGTGCTCACGGACCTTCAGGACAGGAGAAAAACATTCAGTACTTC.

The chain is built from TRBV29-1 and TRBJ2-7; D not certain. The germline V gene encodes CDR1 SQVTM and CDR2 ANQGSEA. There are 12 residues in the CDR3. Trimming removed 5 bases from V and 2 bases from J, with 10 bases in between. The CDR3, as DNA: TGCAGCGTTTCCGACTTAGCCTACGAGCAGTACTTC. Protein: CSVSDLAYEQYF.

V is TRBV28 and J is TRBJ2-7; TRBD2 agrees at 11 bases. Germline CDR1 and CDR2: MDHEN and SYDVKM. The junction had 13 bases not matched to a gene; V was cut back by 5 bases and J by 4 bases. The CDR3 length is 17 residues. The CDR3 coding sequence is TGTGCCAGCAGTCTATCCTTTAGCGGGAGGGTTTTGTACGAGCAGTACTTC. Translated: CASSLSFSGRVLYEQYF.

The gene calls are TRBV7-9 and TRBJ2-7; 10 nucleotides agree with TRBD1. Germline trimming cut 3 bases from V and 5 bases from J; bases unmatched to any gene: 10. From germline, CDR1 is SEHNR and CDR2 FQNEAQ (reference sequence). This CDR3 is 16 amino acids long. DNA for the CDR3: TGTGCCAGCAGCTTGGATCCGGGACAGGGGAGCAACGAGCAGTACTTC. This sequence encodes CASSLDPGQGSNEQYF.

J is TRBJ2-3 and V is TRBV7-8, with D unclear. The CDR3 totals 14 residues. The V end lost 5 bases, the J end lost 5 bases, and 14 bases lay between the germline ends. Per the germline V gene, CDR1 is SGHVS and CDR2 is FQNEAQ. Here the CDR3 DNA reads TGTGCCAGCAGCGTCCGGGTCCTGGGAGATACGCAGTATTTT. It is translated as CASSVRVLGDTQYF.

CDR3 loop: CASSLVASGYTGELFF. The CDR3 DNA is TGCGCCAGCAGCTTGGTAGCTAGCGGTTACACCGGGGAGCTGTTTTTT. J is TRBJ2-2 and V is TRBV5-1, with TRBD2 matching 7 bases. CDR3 length: 16 residues. From germline, CDR1 is SGHRS and CDR2 YFSETQ. V lost 0 bases to trimming and J lost 3 bases; unmatched junction nucleotides: 5.